This T cell receptor beta chain emerged from a study of identical twins. cDNA carried unique molecular identifiers, and a universal primer site was added by template switching. TCRdb processed the 5' RACE reads anew with MiXCR; each CDR3 protein has one entry. This table holds some 97,000 distinct CDR3 sequences, under 7% found once. J lost 5 bases, V lost 6 bases, and 5 bases had no gene match. Germline V lookup: CDR1 LGHDT, CDR2 YNNKEL (reference sequence). CDR3 size: 14 residues. This clonotype has ten or more counts. Its antigen remains unknown. Broader study findings: Without tracking the same donors, conclusions rested on cross-sectional statistical analysis. Twins shared beta out-of-frame sequences in excess, but this excess was weaker. The abundant beta clonotypes from cord blood had fewer insertions, and memory repertoires had none of this.

This clonotype was sampled from a woman aged 45-60 years in good health. The chain employs TRBV3-1 and TRBJ1-3; 9 nucleotides agree with TRBD1. The sequenced material came from memory T cells sorted from blood. CDR3 region: CASSPGQGRNTIYF. CDR3 DNA sequence: TGTGCCAGCAGTCCGGGACAGGGTAGAAACACCATATATTTT.